This T cell receptor beta chain was documented in a study of CD8 T cells in Susac syndrome. Per germline, CDR1 MNHEY and CDR2 SMNVEV (reference sequence). Trimming removed 5 bases from V and 0 bases from J; junction bases left unmatched: 3. CDR3 length: 15 amino acids. After extraction with the RNeasy kit, about 0.5 to 1 ug of the RNA was reverse transcribed using random hexamers. TCR beta CDR3 was amplified by immunoSEQ covering 54 Vbeta and 13 Jbeta. TCRdb analysed the immunoSEQ multiplex PCR reads with MiXCR anew, one entry per CDR3 protein. The sample holds 80,000 to 90,000 distinct CDR3 sequences, around 93% seen once.

V usage is TRBV27 and J usage is TRBJ1-4; TRBD1 matches 7 bases. This TCR came from a human donor with Susac syndrome. The sample was CD8+ T cells from PBMCs. CDR3 nucleotides: TGTGCCAGCAGTCCTGGACAGGCAACTAATGAAAAACTGTTTTTT. This sequence encodes CASSPGQATNEKLFF.